This T cell receptor (beta chain) was identified during a study of cytomegalovirus exposure and HLA in healthy donors. Germline CDR1 reads SGHRS; CDR2 reads YFSETQ. The CDR3 runs to 14 residues. The V and J ends lost 3 bases and 0 bases respectively, with 9 bases between them. Using immunoSEQ multiplex PCR, the repertoire was profiled, and TCRdb retains in-frame clones only, with some absent. The sample holds some 180,000 clones, approximately 86% seen once. Sequencing was carried out using PBMCs. The receptor was derived from a man in his thirties or forties in good health and CMV-seropositive. The rearrangement uses TRBV5-1 and TRBJ1-1; a possible D gene is TRBD1 (6 bases). For the CDR3, the DNA is TGCGCCAGCAGCTACGACAGGTTGAACACTGAAGCTTTCTTT. Translation: CASSYDRLNTEAFF.